Presented here are 9 T cell receptor beta chains from one specimen sequenced in a study of blood T cell repertoires in COVID-19. Produced via immunoSEQ multiplex PCR; TCRdb's table is partial and in-frame only. Of 62,000 or so clones in the sample, nearly 90% were seen once. Sequencing was carried out using peripheral blood. These receptors all stem from a man aged 50 to 59 with active COVID-19.

The chain joins TRBV6-1 to TRBJ2-5; TRBD2 aligns across 12 bases. Per the germline V gene, CDR1 is MNHNS and CDR2 is SASEGT. The CDR3 is made up of 15 amino acids. The trim removed 2 bases at V and 2 bases at J, leaving 0 bases unmatched. CDR3 protein: CASSELAGGQETQYF. The CDR3 nucleotides are TGTGCCAGCAGTGAACTAGCGGGGGGGCAAGAGACCCAGTACTTC.

The V gene is TRBV2, the J gene TRBJ2-7; D may be TRBD2 (6 bases). The CDR3 extends over 15 amino acids. The V and J ends lost 1 base and 0 bases respectively, with 10 bases between them. The germline CDR1 and CDR2 sequences are SNHLY and FYNNEI. The CDR3 DNA reads as TGTGCCAGCAGTGAAGTCGAGGGACTCTCCTACGAGCAGTACTTC. Translation gives CASSEVEGLSYEQYF.

This chain connects TRBV2 to TRBJ1-6; D gene unclear. The CDR3 runs to 13 residues. V gave up 4 bases and J gave up 7 bases, with 8 bases separating them. CDR1 is SNHLY and CDR2 is FYNNEI in the germline V gene. The chain's CDR3 is CASSVRENSPLHF. Here the CDR3 DNA reads TGTGCCAGCAGTGTCCGGGAGAATTCACCCCTCCACTTT.

The chain links TRBV30 to TRBJ2-2; 11 bases are shared with TRBD2. From germline, CDR1 is GTSNPN and CDR2 SVGIG (reference sequence). The CDR3 runs to 14 residues. The CDR3 coding sequence is TGTGCTTTGGGGACTAGCGGAAACACCGGGGAGCTGTTTTTT. Encoded protein: CALGTSGNTGELFF.

This chain joins TRBV5-5 and TRBJ1-6, with a possible D match to TRBD1 (5 bases). The germline V gene has CDR1 SGHKS and CDR2 YYEKEE (reference sequence). The CDR3 is 15 residues long. V was cut by 4 bases and J by 11 bases, with 19 bases left in between. This CDR3 reads CASSPLETESTPLHF. DNA of the CDR3: TGTGCCAGCAGCCCGCTAGAGACAGAGTCTACACCCCTCCACTTT.

The V call is TRBV18, the J call TRBJ2-3; the match to TRBD1 covers 12 bases. Germline assignment: CDR1 KGHSH and CDR2 LQKENI. This CDR3 is 15 amino acids long. J gave up 6 bases and V 6 bases, and 7 bases lay outside the gene matches. The CDR3 loop reads CASSPGTGGRDTQYF. The CDR3 DNA is TGTGCCAGCTCCCCCGGGACAGGGGGCAGGGATACGCAGTATTTT.

This clone was seen just once. CDR3 DNA: TGTGCCAGCACCCCCCGGGGTAGGGAGACCCAGTACTTC. Translating gives CASTPRGRETQYF. The J gene is TRBJ2-5, the V gene TRBV3-1 (or the pseudogene TRBV3-2), with a possible D match to TRBD2 (5 bases). Trimming pared 7 bases from V and 5 bases from J, leaving 14 bases between. Germline V gene sequence: CDR1 LGHDT, CDR2 YNNKEL (reference sequence). The length of the CDR3 is 13 residues.

V is TRBV2 and J is TRBJ2-7; D is possibly TRBD2 (6 bases). Trimming removed 4 bases from V and 0 bases from J, with 16 bases in between. Germline loops: CDR1 SNHLY, CDR2 FYNNEI. CDR3 length equals 16 residues. The DNA for the CDR3 is TGTGCCAGCAGTGGGATTCGTGGGGGGAGCTCCTACGAGCAGTACTTC. This gives the protein CASSGIRGGSSYEQYF.

The V call is TRBV9, the J call TRBJ2-3; 8 nucleotides match TRBD2. This CDR3 comprises 16 residues. Germline CDR1 reads SGDLS; CDR2 reads YYNGEE. The trim removed 0 bases at V and 2 bases at J, leaving 5 bases unmatched. The CDR3 loop is CASSVAGGRATDTQYF. Written as DNA, the CDR3 is TGTGCCAGCAGCGTAGCGGGGGGGCGGGCCACAGATACGCAGTATTTT.